One and the same sample provided the 17 T cell receptor beta chains below, sequenced in a study of blood T cell repertoires in COVID-19. Generated by immunoSEQ multiplex PCR, the TCRdb table keeps only in-frame clones and is missing some. The sample has 250,000 to 350,000 clones, roughly 84% seen once. The sample was peripheral blood. These receptors were taken from a human donor with COVID-19, enrolled during active disease. The donor label of this sample is uncertain.

The rearrangement joins TRBV19 to TRBJ2-6; 10 bases align to TRBD1. Germline CDR1 LNHDA, CDR2 SQIVND (reference sequence). The J segment lost 2 bases and the V segment lost 8 bases, leaving 3 bases of the junction unmatched. The length of the CDR3 is 15 residues. The CDR3 here is CASGDRGAGANVLTF. CDR3 DNA sequence: TGTGCCAGTGGGGACAGGGGTGCTGGGGCCAACGTCCTGACTTTC.

This sequence joins TRBV5-1 and TRBJ1-5; maybe TRBD1 (6 bases). Trimming left V 4 bases short and J 5 bases short, with 19 bases between. The CDR3 consists of 16 residues. Germline lookup yields CDR1 SGHRS and CDR2 YFSETQ. The CDR3 nucleotides are TGCGCCAGCAGCCCCGGAGGGGGGGCGCAGGATCAGCCCCAGCATTTT. Translated, it gives CASSPGGGAQDQPQHF.

This rearrangement joins TRBV7-2 to TRBJ1-5, with a weak D call TRBD1 (6 bases). The germline V gene encodes CDR1 SGHTA and CDR2 FQGNSA. V lost 3 bases and J lost 4, with 13 bases in between. This CDR3 has 15 residues. In DNA form, the CDR3 reads TGTGCCAGCAGCTTTTCGTCAGGGGCAAATCAGCCCCAGCATTTT. Translated: CASSFSSGANQPQHF.

V gene TRBV11-2 combines with J gene TRBJ2-1; maybe TRBD2 (5 bases). The CDR3 is made up of 15 amino acids. The V and J ends lost 5 bases and 0 bases respectively, with 11 bases between them. Per the germline V gene, CDR1 is SGHAT and CDR2 is FQNNGV. As DNA, the CDR3 is TGTGCCAGCAGCGACGCGGGCTTCTCCTACAATGAGCAGTTCTTC. Translation gives CASSDAGFSYNEQFF.

This clone was observed a few times. The chain joins TRBV7-2 to TRBJ1-5; TRBD1 matches at 9 bases. V shed 3 bases and J 5 bases; nucleotides not matched to a gene: 5. CDR1 and CDR2 (germline): SGHTA, FQGNSA. The CDR3 is 15 residues long. For the CDR3, the DNA is TGTGCCAGCAGCTTTAGGACAGGGGAGGATCAGCCCCAGCATTTT. Translation gives CASSFRTGEDQPQHF.

This chain joins TRBV27 and TRBJ2-6; 7 bases align to TRBD1. This CDR3 spans 21 amino acids. V shed 1 base and J 0 bases; nucleotides not matched to a gene: 15. The germline V gene has CDR1 MNHEY and CDR2 SMNVEV (reference sequence). The chain's CDR3 is CASSLWSPNRGEGSGANVLTF. The CDR3 DNA follows: TGTGCCAGCAGTTTATGGTCCCCAAACAGGGGAGAGGGCTCTGGGGCCAACGTCCTGACTTTC. The whole variable domain, remainder taken from reference TRBV27 and TRBJ2-6, is EAQVTQNPRYLITVTGKKLTVTCSQNMNHEYMSWYRQDPGLGLRQIYYSMNVEVTDKGDVPEGYKVSRKEKRNFPLILESPSPNQTSLYFCASSLWSPNRGEGSGANVLTFGAGSRLTVL.

The chain has TRBV6-2 or TRBV6-3 and TRBJ2-7; 13 nucleotides align to TRBD2. CDR1 and CDR2 from the germline V gene are MNHEY and SVGEGT. The CDR3 totals 18 residues. V lost 6 bases to trimming and J lost 2 bases; unmatched junction nucleotides: 13. CDR3 in DNA: TGTGCCAGCAGCCGAAGGGCCTTGGGACTAGCGGGAACCTACGAGCAGTACTTC. The encoded protein is CASSRRALGLAGTYEQYF.

The rearrangement joins TRBV6-1 to TRBJ1-5; D is perhaps TRBD1 (5 bases). Trimming stripped 0 bases from V and 2 bases from J, with 20 bases between. This CDR3 region has 19 residues. Germline CDR1 and CDR2: MNHNS and SASEGT. The CDR3 coding sequence is TGTGCCAGCAGTGAAGCGGACTGGGGGAGGGGCCCGGGCAATCAGCCCCAGCATTTT. Translated: CASSEADWGRGPGNQPQHF.

The rearrangement joins TRBV3-1 (or the pseudogene TRBV3-2) to TRBJ2-1, with TRBD2 matching over 13 bases. Germline-derived CDR1 and CDR2 are LGHDT and YNNKEL (reference sequence). This CDR3 spans 18 amino acids. The ends lost 4 bases at V and 7 bases at J; junction bases unmatched: 13. The CDR3 DNA reads as TGTGCCAGCAGCCGAGCCCCTTGGACTAGCGGGAGTCTGAATGAGCAGTTCTTC. Amino acid sequence: CASSRAPWTSGSLNEQFF.

CDR3 coding DNA: TGTGCCAGCAGTTTACCAGGGGGCGTCCAGCCCCAGCATTTT. Protein: CASSLPGGVQPQHF. The chain carries TRBV28 and TRBJ1-5; 8 positions agree with TRBD1. Germline V gene data show CDR1 as MDHEN and CDR2 as SYDVKM. Trimming cost V 2 bases and J 7 bases; bases outside gene matches: 4. This CDR3 region has 14 residues.

The CDR3 protein is CASSFSGTGGNEQFF. The CDR3, as DNA: TGCGCCAGCAGCTTTTCCGGGACAGGGGGCAATGAGCAGTTCTTC. V gene TRBV5-1 combines with J gene TRBJ2-1; 11 bases fit TRBD1. V dropped 2 bases and J dropped 6; count of bases not matched to a gene: 4. This CDR3 spans 15 amino acids. Germline loops: CDR1 SGHRS, CDR2 YFSETQ.

Here the CDR3 DNA reads TGTGCCAGCAGTTTACCGCGGGGGGACAGGGACGAGTCTGGTCGTGAAAAACTGTTTTTT. This translates into CASSLPRGDRDESGREKLFF. The chain has TRBV28 and TRBJ1-4; 9 bases are a match to TRBD1. The CDR3 has 20 residues. V lost 2 bases and J lost 7; bases outside the gene matches: 20. Per germline, CDR1 MDHEN and CDR2 SYDVKM.

The gene calls are TRBV4-2 and TRBJ2-3; 8 bases fit TRBD2. With V trimmed by 1 base and J by 0 bases, 0 bases remained unmatched. The CDR3 has 15 amino acids. CDR1 and CDR2 (germline): LGHNA, YNFKEQ. The CDR3 nucleotides are TGTGCCAGCAGCCAAGCTAGCGGGAGCACAGATACGCAGTATTTT. Translating gives CASSQASGSTDTQYF.

This chain uses TRBV7-2 with TRBJ2-3; D possibly corresponds to TRBD2 (5 bases). The CDR3 length is 13 residues. Trimming pared 4 bases from V and 7 bases from J, leaving 12 bases between. The germline CDR1 and CDR2 sequences are SGHTA and FQGNSA. CDR3 coding DNA: TGTGCCAGCAGCTACCTATCGGGAAATACGCAGTATTTT. It yields the protein CASSYLSGNTQYF.

A remark on this clone: The germline gene is not matched at one end of the junction; a read error may be the cause. The V gene is TRBV7-7, the J gene TRBJ2-3, with TRBD2 identical over 8 bases. Germline V gene sequence: CDR1 SSHAT, CDR2 FNYEAQ (reference sequence). This CDR3 is built from 16 residues. The CDR3, as DNA: TGTGCTAGCAGCTTAGGGGCTAGCGGGCCCACAGATACGCAGTATTTT. Its translation is CASSLGASGPTDTQYF.

The V and J genes are TRBV27 and TRBJ2-7, with D hard to call. The V end lost 4 bases, the J end lost 3 bases, and 7 bases lay between the germline ends. The CDR3 runs to 12 residues. CDR1 MNHEY and CDR2 SMNVEV come from the germline V gene (reference sequence). The CDR3 reads CASSSIDYEQYF. The CDR3 bases are TGTGCCAGCAGTTCAATAGACTACGAGCAGTACTTC.

The J gene is TRBJ1-5, the V gene TRBV5-6; D possibly corresponds to TRBD1 (6 bases). V was shortened by 0 bases and J by 6 bases, with 10 bases between the two germline ends. Germline lookup yields CDR1 SGHDT and CDR2 YYEEEE. This CDR3 has 14 residues. CDR3 coding DNA: TGTGCCAGCAGCTTGGAGGGGGTGGGTCAGCCCCAGCATTTT. Protein sequence: CASSLEGVGQPQHF.